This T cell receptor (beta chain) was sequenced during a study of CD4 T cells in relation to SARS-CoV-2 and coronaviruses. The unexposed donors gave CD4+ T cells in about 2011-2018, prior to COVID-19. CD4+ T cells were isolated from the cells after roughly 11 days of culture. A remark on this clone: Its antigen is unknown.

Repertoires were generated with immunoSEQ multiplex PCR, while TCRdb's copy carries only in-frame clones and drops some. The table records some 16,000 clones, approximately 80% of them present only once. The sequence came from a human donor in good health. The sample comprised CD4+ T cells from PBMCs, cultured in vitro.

The CDR3 sequence is CASSNEGNTEAFF. DNA of the CDR3: TGTGCCAGCAGCAACGAGGGGAACACTGAAGCTTTCTTT. The chain employs TRBV7-9 and TRBJ1-1; D not certain. Trimming stripped 5 bases from V and 1 base from J, with 8 bases between. The germline gives CDR1 SEHNR, CDR2 FQNEAQ (reference sequence). The CDR3 extends over 13 amino acids.